This T cell receptor beta chain was obtained from a study of PD-1 blockade in classical Hodgkin lymphoma. Stated time point: cycle 4 day 1 (C4D1), after 6 weeks of nivolumab. The patients all showed relapse after autologous stem cell transplantation, while their brentuximab vedotin exposure varied. Using magnetic negative selection, the CD4+ T cells were separated out of thawed PBMCs. Sequenced by immunoSEQ multiplex PCR; TCRdb stores in-frame clones only, minus some. This table holds around 12,000 clones, about nine tenths found once. Trimming took off 3 bases at V and 1 base at J, with 4 bases between the two ends. The CDR3 contains 12 residues. Germline V gene lookup returns CDR1 SGHNT and CDR2 YYREEE (reference sequence).

The chain uses TRBV5-4 and TRBJ2-5; D gene uncertain. Sequences were derived from CD4+ T cells from blood, sampled before the fourth cycle of nivolumab. The receptor comes from a human donor with classical Hodgkin lymphoma. CDR3 DNA sequence: TGTGCCAGCAGCTCAATCCAAGAGACCCAGTACTTC. Translating it yields CASSSIQETQYF.